The T cell receptor beta chain described here comes from a study of siplizumab effects on memory and regulatory T cells. Findings and caveats of the study: A mean of about 69% of mappable alloreactive CD4+ clones were Treg-derived with siplizumab, compared with 25% to 30% in controls. An assignable naive or memory phenotype was lacking in roughly 75-95% of proliferating CD4+ or CD8+ clones.

The CDR3 contains 16 residues. Germline CDR1 SGHAT, CDR2 FQNNGV. With 4 bases removed from V and 3 bases from J, the gap between germline ends came to 19 bases. Comments on this clone: Its antigen remains unidentified.

Each sample yielded approximately 92,000 assayed TCR templates. Libraries were prepared by immunoSEQ multiplex PCR; TCRdb keeps only in-frame clonotypes and omits some of them. The data hold around 100,000 clones, with more than 85% observed a single time. The TCR originated in a human donor in good health. V is TRBV11-2 and J is TRBJ2-7, with D possibly being TRBD1 or TRBD2 (7 bases each). Sequencing input: CD4+ T cells sorted from blood. The CDR3 loop is CASSSTGEGIDYEQYF. CDR3 in DNA: TGTGCCAGCAGCTCCACAGGGGAGGGGATCGACTACGAGCAGTACTTC. The full variable domain, with the rest looked up from reference TRBV11-2 and TRBJ2-7, is EAGVAQSPRYKIIEKRQSVAFWCNPISGHATLYWYQQILGQGPKLLIQFQNNGVVDDSQLPKDRFSAERLKGVDSTLKIQPAKLEDSAVYLCASSSTGEGIDYEQYFGPGTRLTVT.